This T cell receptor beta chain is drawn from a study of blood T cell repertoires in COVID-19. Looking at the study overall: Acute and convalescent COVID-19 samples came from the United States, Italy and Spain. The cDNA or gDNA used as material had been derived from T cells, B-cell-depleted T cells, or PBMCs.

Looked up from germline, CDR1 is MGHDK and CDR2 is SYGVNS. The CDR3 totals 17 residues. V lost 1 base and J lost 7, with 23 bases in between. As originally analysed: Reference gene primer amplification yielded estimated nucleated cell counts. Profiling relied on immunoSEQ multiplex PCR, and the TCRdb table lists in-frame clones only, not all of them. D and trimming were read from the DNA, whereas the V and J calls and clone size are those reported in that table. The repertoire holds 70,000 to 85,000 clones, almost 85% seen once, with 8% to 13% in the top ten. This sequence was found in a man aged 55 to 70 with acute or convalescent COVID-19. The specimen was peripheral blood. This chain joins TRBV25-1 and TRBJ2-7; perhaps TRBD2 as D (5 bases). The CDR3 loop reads CASSEFGQAGTYGEQYF. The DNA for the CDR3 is TGTGCCAGCAGTGAATTTGGTCAGGCGGGTACTTACGGGGAGCAGTACTTC.